The 27 T cell receptor beta chains presented below share a single source sample, sequenced in a study of cytomegalovirus exposure and HLA in healthy donors. Primers for the PCR totalled 60 Vbeta and 13 Jbeta. The method was immunoSEQ multiplex PCR; TCRdb's version includes in-frame clones alone and lacks a portion of them. This repertoire comprises approximately 46,000 clones; its ten largest clones make up 8.1%. Sequenced material: PBMCs. The receptors stem from a male donor in good health and CMV-seronegative.

V is TRBV10-2 and J is TRBJ2-5; D possibly corresponds to TRBD2 (6 bases). The germline V and J ends were trimmed by 8 bases and 3 bases, with 19 bases remaining between them. This CDR3 has 15 amino acids. Per germline, CDR1 WSHSY and CDR2 SAAADI. The CDR3 here is CASATPWGEKETQYF. The CDR3 bases are TGCGCCAGCGCTACTCCTTGGGGGGAGAAAGAGACCCAGTACTTC.

V and J are TRBV6-1 and TRBJ1-4, with TRBD1 identical over 8 bases. Germline CDR1 reads MNHNS; CDR2 reads SASEGT. Trimming removed 6 bases from V and 8 bases from J; junction bases left unmatched: 5. CDR3 length: 13 amino acids. CDR3: CASRDRGVEKLFF. CDR3 nucleotides: TGTGCCAGCAGAGACAGGGGAGTAGAAAAACTGTTTTTT.

The chain has TRBV7-8 and TRBJ2-7; a possible D gene is TRBD2 (5 bases). Germline V gene lookup returns CDR1 SGHVS and CDR2 FQNEAQ. This CDR3 is built from 12 residues. V was shortened by 5 bases and J by 2 bases, with 7 bases between the two germline ends. The CDR3 loop is CASSREPYEQYF. CDR3 nucleotide sequence: TGTGCCAGCAGCAGGGAGCCCTACGAGCAGTACTTC.

V is TRBV6-5 and J is TRBJ2-2, with D tentatively TRBD2 (6 bases). Trimming removed 5 bases at V and 3 bases at J, with 10 bases between. CDR3 length equals 14 residues. Germline V gives CDR1 MNHEY, CDR2 SVGAGI. In nucleotides, the CDR3 is TGTGCCAGCAGTCAGAGGGAGGACACCGGGGAGCTGTTTTTT. This sequence encodes CASSQREDTGELFF.

The chain combines TRBV7-2 with TRBJ1-1; 8 nucleotides agree with TRBD1. Germline V gene lookup returns CDR1 SGHTA and CDR2 FQGNSA. The CDR3 is 15 amino acids. With V trimmed by 2 bases and J by 0 bases, 2 bases remained unmatched. The CDR3 loop reads CASSLRQGLNTEAFF. The CDR3 DNA follows: TGTGCCAGCAGCTTACGACAGGGGCTGAACACTGAAGCTTTCTTT.

The chain combines TRBV7-2 with TRBJ2-5; TRBD2 is a possible D gene (5 bases). V lost 1 base and J 5 bases, leaving 5 bases between the germline ends. Germline V CDR1 and CDR2: SGHTA, FQGNSA. There are 12 residues in the CDR3. The CDR3 is CASSLGRETQYF. The CDR3 DNA sequence: TGTGCCAGCAGCTTAGGGAGGGAGACCCAGTACTTC.

The chain employs TRBV6-4 and TRBJ1-2, with 11 positions matching TRBD1. The CDR3 length is 14 residues. V gave up 5 bases and J gave up 5 bases; unmatched junction bases: 4. Germline V gene data show CDR1 as MRHNA and CDR2 as SNTAGT. CDR3 sequence reads: CASSPGQGGYGYTF. The DNA of the CDR3 is TGTGCCAGCAGTCCGGGACAGGGGGGGTATGGCTACACCTTC.

The chain has TRBV29-1 and TRBJ2-1; D is possibly TRBD1 (6 bases). CDR3 length: 14 residues. Trimming left V 1 base short and J 5 bases short, with 12 bases between. Germline CDR1 SQVTM, CDR2 ANQGSEA. CDR3 bases: TGCAGCGTTGAAGGTCGGGACACCGACAATGAGCAGTTCTTC. It yields the protein CSVEGRDTDNEQFF.

CDR3 DNA sequence: TGCGCCAGCAGCCAGGGGGGGGGTAGGAATCAGCCCCAGCATTTT. It yields the protein CASSQGGGRNQPQHF. The chain has TRBV4-1 and TRBJ1-5, with TRBD1 as a possible D gene (5 bases). Trimming took 3 bases from V and 4 from J, leaving 13 bases between them. This CDR3 is 15 amino acids long. The germline V gene has CDR1 MGHRA and CDR2 YSYEKL.

The chain links TRBV20-1 to TRBJ1-3; D unresolved. V lost 6 bases to trimming and J lost 6 bases, with 9 bases between them. The germline V gene encodes CDR1 DFQATT and CDR2 SNEGSKA (reference sequence). This CDR3 has 11 residues. CDR3 in amino acids: CSARSSNTIYF. The CDR3 bases are TGCAGTGCAAGAAGCTCAAACACCATATATTTT.

The genes are TRBV14 and TRBJ2-2; D possibly corresponds to TRBD2 (6 bases). The CDR3 has 14 amino acids. CDR1 is SGHDN, CDR2 FVKESK, per germline. V was pared by 8 bases and J by 5 bases, with 15 bases between. The CDR3 is CASGGAGWTGELFF. The CDR3 DNA is TGTGCCAGCGGAGGCGCGGGATGGACCGGGGAGCTGTTTTTT.

The chain is built from TRBV9 and TRBJ2-3, with TRBD1 as a possible D gene (5 bases). CDR1 and CDR2 (germline): SGDLS, YYNGEE. This CDR3 is 15 amino acids long. V lost 0 bases to trimming and J lost 2 bases, with 10 bases between them. DNA for the CDR3: TGTGCCAGCAGCGTAGGGGGCCTAAACACAGATACGCAGTATTTT. Protein sequence: CASSVGGLNTDTQYF. The full variable domain, its missing parts supplied by reference TRBV9 and TRBJ2-3, is DSGVTQTPKHLITATGQRVTLRCSPRSGDLSVYWYQQSLDQGLQFLIQYYNGEERAKGNILERFSAQQFPDLHSELNLSSLELGDSALYFCASSVGGLNTDTQYFGPGTRLTVL.

This chain links TRBV7-9 with TRBJ2-7, with D perhaps TRBD1 (6 bases). V was clipped by 4 bases and J by 1 base, with 17 bases between them. The germline CDR1 and CDR2 sequences are SEHNR and FQNEAQ (reference sequence). CDR3 length equals 16 residues. The CDR3 sequence is CASSSNRDTSSYEQYF. The CDR3 DNA follows: TGTGCCAGCAGCTCGAACCGGGACACCAGTTCCTACGAGCAGTACTTC.

Comment on this clone: One end of the junction varies from germline; a read error may be responsible. This chain uses TRBV5-1 with TRBJ2-7, with 7 bases matching TRBD2. The CDR3 spans 16 residues. Germline assignment: CDR1 SGHRS and CDR2 YFSETQ. The CDR3 spells CASGLARAGTTYEQYF. In DNA form, the CDR3 reads TGCGCCAGCGGCTTGGCCCGAGCGGGGACTACCTACGAGCAGTACTTC.

The chain has TRBV5-6 and TRBJ1-4, with 8 bases identical to TRBD1. V lost 4 bases to trimming and J lost 7 bases; unmatched junction nucleotides: 9. CDR3 length equals 15 residues. Germline V lookup: CDR1 SGHDT, CDR2 YYEEEE. The CDR3 nucleotides are TGTGCCAGCAGCAGGGCCGGGACAGGAGGTGAAAAACTGTTTTTT. Translating it yields CASSRAGTGGEKLFF.

V usage is TRBV10-3 and J usage is TRBJ2-1; 8 bases are a match to TRBD2. The CDR3 runs 13 residues. The V segment lost 10 bases and the J segment 8 bases; nucleotides outside the gene matches: 10. Germline V gene lookup returns CDR1 ENHRY and CDR2 SYGVKD. CDR3 nucleotide sequence: TGTGCCACCGGGGGGGGGAGCGGGGATGAGCAGTTCTTC. It specifies CATGGGSGDEQFF.

This chain joins TRBV11-2 and TRBJ1-3; no definite D call. The germline V gene has CDR1 SGHAT and CDR2 FQNNGV. Deletions cut 4 bases from V and 4 bases from J, with 11 bases between. There are 14 residues in the CDR3. This CDR3 is CASSSARGGNTIYF. CDR3 coding DNA: TGTGCCAGCAGCTCAGCCCGAGGGGGAAACACCATATATTTT.

J is TRBJ2-1 and V is TRBV18; possibly TRBD1 for D (6 bases). CDR3 length equals 14 residues. CDR1 KGHSH and CDR2 LQKENI come from the germline V gene. Deletions cut 3 bases from V and 4 bases from J, with 10 bases between. Here the CDR3 DNA reads TGTGCCAGCTCACCCAGGACAGTTTACAATGAGCAGTTCTTC. Translating it yields CASSPRTVYNEQFF.

The J gene is TRBJ2-7, the V gene TRBV5-1; maybe TRBD1 (5 bases). The ends were cut back, 1 base at V and 2 bases at J, with 13 bases in the middle. From germline, CDR1 is SGHRS and CDR2 YFSETQ. CDR3 length: 15 residues. CDR3 nucleotides: TGCGCCAGCAGCTTGTTACAGGTCAGCGCCTACGAGCAGTACTTC. It codes for CASSLLQVSAYEQYF.

The chain employs TRBV6-1 and TRBJ1-2; D not resolved. This CDR3 region has 11 residues. The germline CDR1 and CDR2 sequences are MNHNS and SASEGT. With 6 bases removed from V and 3 bases from J, the gap between germline ends came to 5 bases. The CDR3 DNA is TGTGCCAGCAGCCCCGACTATGGCTACACCTTC. Its translation is CASSPDYGYTF.

The J gene is TRBJ2-7, the V gene TRBV27; 8 nucleotides align to TRBD2. V lost 8 bases, J lost 1 base, and 4 bases stayed unmatched. CDR1 MNHEY and CDR2 SMNVEV come from the germline V gene (reference sequence). This CDR3 is 13 amino acids long. In DNA form, the CDR3 reads TGTGCCAGCCGGTTAGCGGGATCCTACGAGCAGTACTTC. Protein: CASRLAGSYEQYF.

The chain uses TRBV30 and TRBJ2-1; 11 bases are shared with TRBD2. The CDR3 runs to 14 residues. In germline, CDR1 is GTSNPN, CDR2 SVGIG (reference sequence). The V gene end was trimmed by 3 bases and the J gene end by 7 bases; junction bases not matched to a gene: 5. DNA of the CDR3: TGTGCCTGGAGGCTAGCGGGAGGTAGTAATGAGCAGTTCTTC. The encoded protein is CAWRLAGGSNEQFF.

The J gene is TRBJ2-2, the V gene TRBV30; D is unclear. Trimming removed 2 bases at V and 5 bases at J, with 15 bases between. Germline CDR1 and CDR2: GTSNPN and SVGIG (reference sequence). The CDR3 is made up of 15 amino acids. The CDR3 here is CAWSTTSRETGELFF. The CDR3 coding sequence is TGTGCCTGGAGTACCACCTCGCGAGAGACCGGGGAGCTGTTTTTT.

The chain employs TRBV25-1 and TRBJ1-5; a weak D match, TRBD1 (6 bases). Germline CDR1 and CDR2: MGHDK and SYGVNS. V was cut by 4 bases and J by 6 bases, with 10 bases left in between. There are 13 residues in the CDR3. CDR3 protein: CASSAVGGQPQHF. CDR3 nucleotide sequence: TGTGCCAGCAGTGCCGTAGGGGGTCAGCCCCAGCATTTT. The full variable domain, in which reference TRBV25-1 and TRBJ1-5 provide the parts outside the CDR3, is EADIYQTPRYLVIGTGKKITLECSQTMGHDKMYWYQQDPGMELHLIHYSYGVNSTEKGDLSSESTVSRIRTEHFPLTLESARPSHTSQYLCASSAVGGQPQHFGDGTRLSIL.

The chain couples TRBV28 to TRBJ1-1; D perhaps matches TRBD1 (5 bases). The CDR3 is 15 residues long. Germline V gene sequence: CDR1 MDHEN, CDR2 SYDVKM. V was clipped by 3 bases and J by 2 bases, with 13 bases between them. The CDR3 DNA follows: TGTGCCAGCAGTTTTAGGTGGAGGGGAAACACTGAAGCTTTCTTT. It translates to CASSFRWRGNTEAFF.

This rearrangement joins TRBV28 to TRBJ2-2; D is ambiguous. This CDR3 comprises 12 residues. The germline CDR1 and CDR2 sequences are MDHEN and SYDVKM. Trimming shortened V by 7 bases and J by 6 bases, and 9 bases separated the two germline ends. The CDR3 spells CASKNEAGELFF. DNA of the CDR3: TGTGCCAGCAAAAACGAGGCCGGGGAGCTGTTTTTT.

CDR3 region: CASSLGQSRNQPQHF. For the CDR3, the DNA is TGCGCCAGCAGCTTGGGACAGAGTAGAAATCAGCCCCAGCATTTT. The V gene is TRBV5-1, the J gene TRBJ1-5; TRBD1 is a possible D gene (5 bases). The CDR3 runs 15 residues. Deletions cut 0 bases from V and 4 bases from J, with 11 bases between. The germline V gene encodes CDR1 SGHRS and CDR2 YFSETQ.